This T cell receptor beta chain was sequenced during a study of blood T cell repertoires in COVID-19. Study context: The origin of the acute and convalescent COVID-19 samples was the United States, Italy and Spain. The cDNA or gDNA used as material had been derived from T cells, B-cell-depleted T cells, or PBMCs.

Here immunoSEQ multiplex PCR was the method, and the copy in TCRdb shows in-frame clones only, minus some. There are 70,000 to 95,000 clones in the sample; about 91% occur only once, and more than 4.5% lies in the top ten. CDR3 length: 16 residues. Germline V gene data show CDR1 as SQVTM and CDR2 as ANQGSEA. V lost 3 bases to trimming and J lost 3 bases, with 17 bases between them. By proportion, this clone is large. The chain recombines TRBV29-1 with TRBJ2-2; weak D call: TRBD1 (5 bases). The sequencing input was peripheral blood. The TCR comes from a woman older than 75 with active COVID-19. This chain's CDR3 is CSVEQENRSYTGELFF. The CDR3 DNA is TGCAGCGTTGAGCAGGAGAACAGGAGTTACACCGGGGAGCTGTTTTTT.